Below, one TCR beta chain is given with its context. Its antigen is still unknown. CDR1 and CDR2 (germline): SEHNR, FQNEAQ (reference sequence). This CDR3 contains 15 residues. This sample is part of a study of T cells expressing NK-cell markers. Study at large: The sequencing cohort of eight donors included seven HCMV-seropositive individuals and one seronegative individual.

Overall study findings and caveats: The dominant NKG2C+ clonotypes represented about 1.0-7.5% of CD8+ T cells in six donors. The CD3+CD56-NKG2C+ fraction of a handful of donors was also led by these clonotypes.

UMIs were included in TCR beta cDNA generated by 5'RACE template switching. TCRdb re-called the 5' RACE reads and catalogs CDR3 proteins one per entry, DNA excluded. The repertoire table contains roughly 390,000 distinct CDR3 sequences. Sequencing input: blood T cells: a sorted CD56 or NKG2C T cell subset, CD4+ or CD8+ T cells, or bulk PBMC T cells (not recorded which). V gene TRBV7-9 combines with J gene TRBJ1-3; the TRBD1 assignment by TCRdb is unverifiable without DNA. The sequence came from a man aged 18 to 70 in good health. CDR3 amino acids: CASSRSPQGGNTIYF. Based on the CDR3 plus reference TRBV7-9 and TRBJ1-3, the full variable domain is DTGVSQNPRHKITKRGQNVTFRCDPISEHNRLYWYRQTLGQGPEFLTYFQNEAQLEKSRLLSDRFSAERPKGSFSTLEIQRTEQGDSAMYLCASSRSPQGGNTIYFGEGSWLTVV.